This T cell receptor (beta chain) stems from a study of blood T cell repertoires in COVID-19. Donors in Cohort 3 who had recovered were those with two negative PCRs, healthcare professional clearance, or resolution of their symptoms. This clone has only a few counts. CDR3 length: 16 residues. CDR1 is SGHRS and CDR2 is YFSETQ in the germline V gene. Germline trimming cut 4 bases from V and 0 bases from J; bases unmatched to any gene: 3. Measured with immunoSEQ multiplex PCR; TCRdb has only the in-frame clones, and not every one. Of about 150,000 clones in the sample, under 90% were seen once. The clonotype was recovered from a man in his fifties or sixties who had recovered from COVID-19. V is TRBV5-1 and J is TRBJ1-4, with 10 bases aligning to TRBD1. The sample consisted of PBMCs or T cells enriched from blood (not recorded which). CDR3 protein: CASSPGQGATNEKLFF. In DNA, the CDR3 is TGCGCCAGCAGCCCCGGACAGGGGGCAACTAATGAAAAACTGTTTTTT.